Listed here are 24 T cell receptor beta chains from one sample, sequenced in a study of cytomegalovirus exposure and HLA in healthy donors (TCRdb year 2017). Library preparation used the immunoSEQ multiplex PCR assay. For the multiplex PCR, a mixture combining 60 forward primers for TCR Vbeta segments and 13 reverse primers for TCR Jbeta segments was used. Drawn from immuneACCESS, this table holds only the in-frame rearrangements with V and J called that TCRdb kept. Clones are partly lost; checked studies trace under half to an unresolved V gene and leave the rest unexplained. This sample gives about 170,000 clones in total; 75% to 90% of them show up just once. The ten biggest clones cover under 3% of the sample. Sequencing was performed on PBMCs. These receptors were obtained from a male donor in good health and CMV-seronegative.

This clone was observed a few times. The chain couples TRBV9 to TRBJ2-1; D unresolved. Per the germline V gene, CDR1 is SGDLS and CDR2 is YYNGEE. V was clipped by 0 bases and J by 5 bases, with 6 bases between them. The CDR3 runs to 13 residues. The CDR3 DNA follows: TGTGCCAGCAGCGTAGTTCTCGACAATGAGCAGTTCTTC. Protein sequence: CASSVVLDNEQFF.

V and J are TRBV10-2 and TRBJ2-5; TRBD1 matches 7 bases. Germline lookup yields CDR1 WSHSY and CDR2 SAAADI. This CDR3 is built from 16 residues. V shed 2 bases, J shed 1 base, and the junction held 7 bases outside the gene matches. CDR3 sequence reads: CASSEPGTAFQETQYF. The DNA of the CDR3 is TGCGCCAGCAGTGAGCCCGGGACAGCCTTCCAAGAGACCCAGTACTTC.

The rearrangement joins TRBV11-2 to TRBJ2-1, with D tentatively TRBD2 (5 bases). The CDR3 sequence is 13 residues long. Trimming stripped 10 bases from V and 3 bases from J, with 13 bases between. The germline V gene encodes CDR1 SGHAT and CDR2 FQNNGV. CDR3 nucleotides: TGTGCCACGGGATCCCGGGACTACAATGAGCAGTTCTTC. Protein: CATGSRDYNEQFF.

The CDR3 spells CASSPRAASNTEAFF. In DNA form, the CDR3 reads TGCGCCAGCAGCCCCCGAGCCGCCTCGAACACTGAAGCTTTCTTT. The chain carries TRBV4-3 and TRBJ1-1; unclear D gene. There are 15 residues in the CDR3. Trimming removed 4 bases at V and 1 base at J, with 13 bases between. Germline values: CDR1 LGHNA, CDR2 YSLEER.

This chain uses TRBV4-1 with TRBJ2-1; 11 nucleotides match TRBD2. This CDR3 contains 18 residues. V gave up 4 bases and J gave up 0 bases; unmatched junction bases: 8. Germline CDR1 is MGHRA and CDR2 is YSYEKL. The CDR3 here is CASSPPSGGLSSYNEQFF. Written as DNA, the CDR3 is TGCGCCAGCAGCCCACCTAGCGGGGGGCTTAGCTCCTACAATGAGCAGTTCTTC.

The genes are TRBV13 and TRBJ2-7; 7 bases line up with TRBD1. Germline loops: CDR1 PRHDT, CDR2 FYEKMQ (reference sequence). V was clipped by 5 bases and J by 5 bases; unmatched bases: 9. This CDR3 is built from 14 residues. DNA of the CDR3: TGTGCCAGCAGCCGGGACAGAAGGCAGGACGAGCAGTACTTC. This translates into CASSRDRRQDEQYF.

The V and J genes are TRBV4-1 and TRBJ1-6; 8 nucleotides align to TRBD1. Germline assignment: CDR1 MGHRA and CDR2 YSYEKL. The length of the CDR3 is 16 residues. With 1 base clipped from V and 8 bases from J, the junction kept 7 bases outside the gene matches. The CDR3, as DNA: TGCGCCAGCAGCCAAGTGGGGCTGGACAGGGATTCACCCCTCCACTTT. Translation gives CASSQVGLDRDSPLHF.

The chain uses TRBV5-4 and TRBJ2-5; tentative D call: TRBD1 (6 bases). The CDR3 is 14 residues long. The germline V gene has CDR1 SGHNT and CDR2 YYREEE (reference sequence). The V end lost 2 bases, the J end lost 3 bases, and 11 bases lay between the germline ends. The chain's CDR3 is CASSLQGTEETQYF. For the CDR3, the DNA is TGTGCCAGCAGCTTACAGGGCACGGAAGAGACCCAGTACTTC.

Here the CDR3 DNA reads TGTGCCAGCAGTGTGGCAGGGCACACCGGGGAGCTGTTTTTT. Residues: CASSVAGHTGELFF. This chain connects TRBV2 to TRBJ2-2; a weak D match, TRBD1 (5 bases). The germline V gene has CDR1 SNHLY and CDR2 FYNNEI. The germline V and J ends were trimmed by 4 bases and 3 bases, with 9 bases remaining between them. This CDR3 contains 14 residues.

The chain is built from TRBV7-6 and TRBJ2-2; tentatively, D is TRBD2 (6 bases). V was trimmed by 4 bases and J by 5 bases, leaving 11 bases between them. Germline V CDR1 and CDR2: SGHVS, FNYEAQ. The CDR3 is 14 residues long. CDR3 region: CASSSGEVTGELFF. In DNA, the CDR3 is TGTGCCAGCAGCTCGGGGGAGGTTACCGGGGAGCTGTTTTTT.

The V call is TRBV5-1, the J call TRBJ1-3, with 11 bases matching TRBD1. The length of the CDR3 is 17 residues. Trimming took 0 bases from V and 0 from J; bases not matched to a gene: 2. Germline V CDR1 and CDR2: SGHRS, YFSETQ. In DNA, the CDR3 is TGCGCCAGCAGCTTGGACGGACAGGGGGCCTCTGGAAACACCATATATTTT. Amino acids: CASSLDGQGASGNTIYF.

V gene TRBV4-2 combines with J gene TRBJ2-2, with TRBD2 matching over 9 bases. The CDR3 length is 18 residues. Germline values: CDR1 LGHNA, CDR2 YNFKEQ. The J segment lost 3 bases and the V segment lost 0 bases, leaving 8 bases of the junction unmatched. DNA of the CDR3: TGTGCCAGCAGCCAAGATCATAGCCTAGCGGGGCACACCGGGGAGCTGTTTTTT. It codes for CASSQDHSLAGHTGELFF.

This chain links TRBV30 with TRBJ1-3; 12 nucleotides match TRBD1. Germline assignment: CDR1 GTSNPN and CDR2 SVGIG (reference sequence). V was clipped by 3 bases and J by 7 bases; unmatched bases: 7. The CDR3 is 15 amino acids. The CDR3 sequence is CAWSPGQGARNTIYF. CDR3 sequence (DNA): TGTGCCTGGAGCCCGGGACAGGGGGCGCGGAACACCATATATTTT.

This chain links TRBV6-1 with TRBJ2-3; 8 nucleotides line up with TRBD1. This CDR3 contains 14 residues. V lost 7 bases and J lost 4; bases outside the gene matches: 7. Per germline, CDR1 MNHNS and CDR2 SASEGT. CDR3 sequence reads: CASIKGQGADTQYF. The DNA of the CDR3 is TGTGCCAGCATCAAAGGACAGGGCGCAGATACGCAGTATTTT.

This clone came up once. The chain combines TRBV30 with TRBJ2-3; the D gene is possibly TRBD1 (5 bases). The V gene lost 2 bases and the J gene lost 5 bases, with 8 bases spanning the gap. Germline CDR1 and CDR2: GTSNPN and SVGIG (reference sequence). CDR3 length: 12 amino acids. The CDR3, as DNA: TGTGCCTGGAGTTTAGGGGTAGATACGCAGTATTTT. Encoded protein: CAWSLGVDTQYF.

The CDR3 protein is CAISRRVSVSDTQYF. CDR3 coding DNA: TGTGCCATCAGCCGCAGGGTTTCGGTATCGGATACGCAGTATTTT. The rearrangement joins TRBV10-3 to TRBJ2-3; D might be TRBD1 (5 bases). The V end lost 6 bases, the J end lost 6 bases, and 19 bases lay between the germline ends. Germline V gene sequence: CDR1 ENHRY, CDR2 SYGVKD. The CDR3 extends over 15 amino acids.

The chain has TRBV5-6 and TRBJ2-5; 8 bases align to TRBD1. CDR1 SGHDT and CDR2 YYEEEE come from the germline V gene. With 4 bases clipped from V and 4 bases from J, the junction kept 9 bases outside the gene matches. This CDR3 has 15 residues. DNA for the CDR3: TGTGCCAGCAGCACGTACAGGGGGTCCCCAGAGACCCAGTACTTC. Its translation is CASSTYRGSPETQYF.

The chain has TRBV6-5 and TRBJ1-4, with a weak D call TRBD1 (6 bases). Trimming removed 2 bases at V and 12 bases at J, with 16 bases between. Looked up from germline, CDR1 is MNHEY and CDR2 is SVGAGI. This CDR3 comprises 14 residues. Written as DNA, the CDR3 is TGTGCCAGCAGTTACCGGGACACTACCGGAGAACTGTTTTTT. Translating it yields CASSYRDTTGELFF.

This clone came up a few times. The V gene is TRBV6-5, the J gene TRBJ1-5; D may be TRBD1 (6 bases). Germline V CDR1 and CDR2: MNHEY, SVGAGI. Trimming cost V 4 bases and J 6 bases, with 10 bases left between them. This CDR3 region has 13 residues. CDR3 region: CASSFQGTQPQHF. CDR3 in DNA: TGTGCCAGCAGTTTTCAGGGGACTCAGCCCCAGCATTTT.

The CDR3, as DNA: TGTGCCAGTAGTAAGACAGTTAATAGCAATCAGCCCCAGCATTTT. The encoded protein is CASSKTVNSNQPQHF. V gene TRBV19 combines with J gene TRBJ1-5, with D perhaps TRBD1 (5 bases). The CDR3 has 15 residues. The germline CDR1 and CDR2 sequences are LNHDA and SQIVND (reference sequence). V dropped 4 bases and J dropped 0 bases, with 10 bases sitting between them.

The chain is built from TRBV30 and TRBJ1-2, with 9 bases matching TRBD1. V shed 8 bases and J 7 bases; nucleotides not matched to a gene: 14. This CDR3 region has 14 residues. CDR1 is GTSNPN, CDR2 SVGIG, per germline (reference sequence). For the CDR3, the DNA is TGTGCCCGGCACCCGACAGGGGGGCTGGGTGGCTACACCTTC. Protein: CARHPTGGLGGYTF. The whole variable domain, remainder taken from reference TRBV30 and TRBJ1-2, is SQTIHQWPATLVQPVGSPLSLECTVEGTSNPNLYWYRQAAGRGLQLLFYSVGIGQISSEVPQNLSASRPQDRQFILSSKKLLLSDSGFYLCARHPTGGLGGYTFGSGTRLTVV.

This clone was detected only once. V and J are TRBV10-1 and TRBJ2-3; a possible D gene is TRBD2 (6 bases). This CDR3 region has 16 residues. The V gene's germline CDR1 is WNHNN and CDR2 SYGVQD (reference sequence). Trimming stripped 0 bases from V and 4 bases from J, with 14 bases between. The CDR3 region has the DNA TGCGCCAGCAGTGAGTCGGGGGGTTATCTAGCAGATACGCAGTATTTT. It specifies CASSESGGYLADTQYF.

The V gene is TRBV27, the J gene TRBJ2-7; tentative D call: TRBD1 (8 bases). The V and J ends lost 5 bases and 7 bases respectively, with 27 bases between them. CDR3 length: 17 amino acids. CDR1 is MNHEY and CDR2 is SMNVEV in the germline V gene (reference sequence). The CDR3 DNA sequence: TGTGCCAGCAGTCCGACTTTTGGACAGGGAGGGTCGCGAGAGCAGTACTTC. Translation gives CASSPTFGQGGSREQYF.

This sequence joins TRBV6-1 and TRBJ2-3; tentative D call: TRBD2 (6 bases). Germline V gene lookup returns CDR1 MNHNS and CDR2 SASEGT. This CDR3 has 14 residues. V was pared by 7 bases and J by 0 bases, with 11 bases between. The CDR3, as DNA: TGTGCCAGCAAATTCGCGGGGAGCACAGATACGCAGTATTTT. It encodes CASKFAGSTDTQYF.